This paragraph reports one T cell receptor beta chain. Its antigen is not yet known. No per-base quality is available; no much larger clone lies one base away. This entry comes from a study of blood T cell repertoires in COVID-19 (dated by TCRdb to 2018 to 2021). Regarding the research as a whole: Samples covering the acute and convalescent phases of COVID-19 were provided by collaborators in the United States, Italy and Spain. The sample metadata nearly always contained a de-identified subject ID, COVID-19 status, age in years and sex. The material from the prospective study consisted of cDNA or gDNA derived from T cells, B-cell-depleted T cells, or PBMCs. Samples were obtained from the ongoing ImmuneRACE study (first 160 participants) and from 1,254 subjects provided by 6 global collaborators. Where HLA class I and class II types were available, the types were taken from metadata supplied by the sample provider, not from assay-based typing. The repertoires were made available in a free public database intended to serve as a resource for research on the immune response to SARS-CoV-2. Subjects who had been exposed to COVID-19, were actively infected with it, or had recovered from it provided the deeply sampled blood TCRbeta repertoires that made up the dataset.

V lost 6 bases and J lost 0 bases; the stretch between them is 9 bases long. Spanning cysteine to phenylalanine, the CDR3 consists of 14 amino acids. The retained sequence is limited to the CDR3, 42 bases, with the frame set at the first base. Per the germline V gene, ENHRY is the CDR1 and SYGVKD is the CDR2. TCRbeta CDR3 regions were amplified from genomic DNA using the immunoSEQ Assay, a bias-controlled multiplex PCR. The published analysis was carried out like this. The number of nucleated cells in each sample was estimated by amplification of reference gene primers within the assay. To quantify the absolute abundance of each unique TCRbeta CDR3 rearrangement, sequence reads were collapsed and filtered. For each sample, productive Simpson clonality was calculated by taking the square root of Simpson's diversity index across productive rearrangements. The table was pulled from immuneACCESS by TCRdb, which kept in-frame rearrangements only. Such tables lose some clones; where checked, under half of the loss comes from unresolved V genes, and the rest has no known cause. V and J calls and clone size are those listed in that table; D and trimming were worked out from the DNA. The table for this sample lists about 300,000 clones; approximately 89% of them were counted only once. Together, the top ten hold just under 7% of the sample.

The full study reports these points: How much clinical and demographic metadata was included differed by source and by participant, and the metadata was provided uncurated.

Samples from volunteer blood donors who had recovered from COVID-19 were contributed by a second Seattle source. Each collaborating institution followed its own protocols to collect whole blood in K2EDTA tubes. For TCRbeta analysis, collaborators shipped samples in one of three forms: frozen whole blood, isolated PBMCs, or DNA extracted from either of those sample types. Sequenced material: peripheral blood. This receptor was taken from a woman in her twenties or thirties who had recovered from COVID-19. The rearrangement combines TRBV10-3 with TRBJ2-1, with no confidently assigned D gene. The nucleotides are TGTGCCATCAGGGCGTCGGGCTCCTACAATGAGCAGTTCTTC. This encodes CAIRASGSYNEQFF.